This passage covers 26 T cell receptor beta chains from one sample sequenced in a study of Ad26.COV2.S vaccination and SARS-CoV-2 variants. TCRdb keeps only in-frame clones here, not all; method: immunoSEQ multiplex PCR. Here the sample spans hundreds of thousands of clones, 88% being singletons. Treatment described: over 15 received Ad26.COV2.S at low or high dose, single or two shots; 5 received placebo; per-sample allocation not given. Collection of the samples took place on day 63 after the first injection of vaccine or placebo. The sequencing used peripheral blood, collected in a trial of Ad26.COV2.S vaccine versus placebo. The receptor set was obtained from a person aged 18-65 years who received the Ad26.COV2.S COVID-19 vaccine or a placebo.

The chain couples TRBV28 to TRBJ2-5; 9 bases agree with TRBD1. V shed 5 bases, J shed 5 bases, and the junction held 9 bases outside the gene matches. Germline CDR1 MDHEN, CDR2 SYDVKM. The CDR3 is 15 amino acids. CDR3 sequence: CASSLSGTGRETQYF. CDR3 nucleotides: TGTGCCAGCAGTCTCTCCGGGACAGGGAGGGAGACCCAGTACTTC.

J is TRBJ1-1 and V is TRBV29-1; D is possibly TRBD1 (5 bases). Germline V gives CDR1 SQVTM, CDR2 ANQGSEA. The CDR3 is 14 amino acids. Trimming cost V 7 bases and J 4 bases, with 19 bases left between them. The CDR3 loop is CSAPKGRRGTEAFF. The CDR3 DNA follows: TGCAGCGCTCCGAAGGGGCGTCGGGGCACTGAAGCTTTCTTT.

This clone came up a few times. CDR3 DNA: TGTGCCAGCAGCCCCTCGGGGGGTTCATACGAGCAGTACTTC. This gives the protein CASSPSGGSYEQYF. The V call is TRBV11-3, the J call TRBJ2-7, with 7 positions matching TRBD2. The CDR3 has 14 amino acids. Germline assignment: CDR1 SGHNT and CDR2 YENEEA. V lost 5 bases and J lost 4; bases outside the gene matches: 8.

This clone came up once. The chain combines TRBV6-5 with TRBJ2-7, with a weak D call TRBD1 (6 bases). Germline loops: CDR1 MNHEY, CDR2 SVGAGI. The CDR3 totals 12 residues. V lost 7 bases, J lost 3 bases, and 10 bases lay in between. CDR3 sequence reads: CASKDRHYEQYF. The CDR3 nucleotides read TGTGCCAGCAAGGACAGACACTACGAGCAGTACTTC.

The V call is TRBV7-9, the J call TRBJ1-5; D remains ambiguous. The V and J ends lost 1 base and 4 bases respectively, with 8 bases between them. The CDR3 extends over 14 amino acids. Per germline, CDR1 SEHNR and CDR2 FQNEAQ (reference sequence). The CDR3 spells CASSLGGINQPQHF. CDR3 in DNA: TGTGCCAGCAGCTTAGGGGGAATTAATCAGCCCCAGCATTTT.

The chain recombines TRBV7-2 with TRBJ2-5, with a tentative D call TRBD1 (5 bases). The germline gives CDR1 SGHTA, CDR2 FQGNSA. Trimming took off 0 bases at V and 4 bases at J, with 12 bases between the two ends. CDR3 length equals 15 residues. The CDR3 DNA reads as TGTGCCAGCAGCTTAGCGCTTCAGGGCTTAGAGACCCAGTACTTC. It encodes CASSLALQGLETQYF.

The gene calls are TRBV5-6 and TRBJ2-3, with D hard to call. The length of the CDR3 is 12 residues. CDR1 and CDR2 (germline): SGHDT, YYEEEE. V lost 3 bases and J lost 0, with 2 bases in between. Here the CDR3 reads CASSSSTDTQYF. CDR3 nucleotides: TGTGCCAGCAGCTCTAGCACAGATACGCAGTATTTT.

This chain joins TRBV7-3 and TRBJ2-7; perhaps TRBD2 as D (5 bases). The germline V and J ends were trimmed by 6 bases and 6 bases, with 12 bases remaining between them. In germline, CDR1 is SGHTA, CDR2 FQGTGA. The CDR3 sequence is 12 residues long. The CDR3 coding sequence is TGTGCCAGCAGGTCCAGTCGGGGCGAGCAGTACTTC. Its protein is CASRSSRGEQYF. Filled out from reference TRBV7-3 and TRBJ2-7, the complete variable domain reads GAGVSQTPSNKVTEKGKYVELRCDPISGHTALYWYRQSLGQGPEFLIYFQGTGAADDSGLPNDRFFAVRPEGSVSTLKIQRTERGDSAVYLCASRSSRGEQYFGPGTRLTVT.

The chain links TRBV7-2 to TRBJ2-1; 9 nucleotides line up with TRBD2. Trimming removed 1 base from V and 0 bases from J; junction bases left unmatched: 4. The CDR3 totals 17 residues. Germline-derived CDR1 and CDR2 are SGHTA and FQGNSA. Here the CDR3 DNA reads TGTGCCAGCAGCTTAGATAGCGGGAGTAACTCCTACAATGAGCAGTTCTTC. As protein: CASSLDSGSNSYNEQFF.

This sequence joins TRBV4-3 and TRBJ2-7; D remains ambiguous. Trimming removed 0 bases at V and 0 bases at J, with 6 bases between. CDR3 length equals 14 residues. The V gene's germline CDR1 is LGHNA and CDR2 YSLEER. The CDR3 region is CASSQETSSYEQYF. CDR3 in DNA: TGCGCCAGCAGCCAAGAGACCAGCTCCTACGAGCAGTACTTC.

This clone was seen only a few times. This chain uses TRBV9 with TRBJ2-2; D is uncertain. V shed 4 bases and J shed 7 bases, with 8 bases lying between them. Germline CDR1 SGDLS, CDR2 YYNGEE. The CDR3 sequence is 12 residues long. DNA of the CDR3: TGTGCCAGCAGCCAGAAACTCGGGGAGCTGTTTTTT. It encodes CASSQKLGELFF. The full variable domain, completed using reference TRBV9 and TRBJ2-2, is DSGVTQTPKHLITATGQRVTLRCSPRSGDLSVYWYQQSLDQGLQFLIQYYNGEERAKGNILERFSAQQFPDLHSELNLSSLELGDSALYFCASSQKLGELFFGEGSRLTVL.

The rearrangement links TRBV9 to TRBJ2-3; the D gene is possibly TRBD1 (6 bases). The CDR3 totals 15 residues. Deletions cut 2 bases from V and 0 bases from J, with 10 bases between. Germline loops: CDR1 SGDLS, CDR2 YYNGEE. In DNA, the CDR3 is TGTGCCAGCAGCGTCCGGCAGGGGAGCACAGATACGCAGTATTTT. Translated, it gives CASSVRQGSTDTQYF.

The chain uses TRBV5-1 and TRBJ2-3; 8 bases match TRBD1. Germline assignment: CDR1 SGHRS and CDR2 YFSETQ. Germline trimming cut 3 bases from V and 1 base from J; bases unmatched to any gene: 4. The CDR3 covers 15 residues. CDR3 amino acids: CASSSSTGGTDTQYF. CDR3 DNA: TGCGCCAGCAGCTCGTCGACAGGGGGCACAGATACGCAGTATTTT.

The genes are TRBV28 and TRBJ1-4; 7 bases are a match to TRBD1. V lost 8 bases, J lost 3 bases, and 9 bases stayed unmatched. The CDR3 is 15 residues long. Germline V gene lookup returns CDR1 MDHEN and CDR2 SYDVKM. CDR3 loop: CASSEGGSSNEKLFF. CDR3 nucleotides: TGTGCCAGCTCGGAAGGGGGCTCCTCTAATGAAAAACTGTTTTTT.

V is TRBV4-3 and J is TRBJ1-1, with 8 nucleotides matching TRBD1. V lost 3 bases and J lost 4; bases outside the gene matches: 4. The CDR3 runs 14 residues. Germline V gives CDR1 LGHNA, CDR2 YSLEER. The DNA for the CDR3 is TGCGCCAGCAGCCAGGAAGACAGGGGCACTGAAGCTTTCTTT. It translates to CASSQEDRGTEAFF.

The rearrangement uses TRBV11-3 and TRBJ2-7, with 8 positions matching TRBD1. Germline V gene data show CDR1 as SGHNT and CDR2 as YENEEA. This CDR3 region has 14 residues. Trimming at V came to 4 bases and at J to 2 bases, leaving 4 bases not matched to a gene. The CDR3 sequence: CASSSGTGPYEQYF. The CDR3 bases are TGTGCCAGCAGCTCCGGGACAGGACCCTACGAGCAGTACTTC.

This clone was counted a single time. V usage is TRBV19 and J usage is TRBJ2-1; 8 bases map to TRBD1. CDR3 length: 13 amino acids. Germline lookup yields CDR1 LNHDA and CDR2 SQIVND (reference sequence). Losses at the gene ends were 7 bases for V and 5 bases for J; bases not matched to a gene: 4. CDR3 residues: CASTSDRDNEQFF. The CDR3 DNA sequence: TGTGCCAGTACCTCGGACAGGGACAATGAGCAGTTCTTC.

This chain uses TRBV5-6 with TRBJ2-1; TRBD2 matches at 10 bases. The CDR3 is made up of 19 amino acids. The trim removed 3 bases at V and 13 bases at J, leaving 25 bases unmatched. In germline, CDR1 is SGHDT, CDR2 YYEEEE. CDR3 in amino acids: CASSYAPGGVSGGNRGQFF. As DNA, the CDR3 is TGTGCCAGCAGCTACGCCCCGGGTGGGGTTAGCGGGGGGAACAGGGGACAGTTCTTC.

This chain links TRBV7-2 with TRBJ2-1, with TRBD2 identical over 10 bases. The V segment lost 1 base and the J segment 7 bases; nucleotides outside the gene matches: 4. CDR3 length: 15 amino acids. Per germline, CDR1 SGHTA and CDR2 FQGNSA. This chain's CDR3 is CASSLGLAGENEQFF. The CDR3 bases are TGTGCCAGCAGCTTAGGGCTAGCGGGGGAAAATGAGCAGTTCTTC.

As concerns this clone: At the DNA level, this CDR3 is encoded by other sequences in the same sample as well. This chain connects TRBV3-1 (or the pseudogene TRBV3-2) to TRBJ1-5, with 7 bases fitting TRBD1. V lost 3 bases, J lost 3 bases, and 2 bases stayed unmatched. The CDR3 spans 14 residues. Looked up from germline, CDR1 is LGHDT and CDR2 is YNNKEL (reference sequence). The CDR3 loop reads CASSHGTDNQPQHF. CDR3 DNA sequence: TGTGCCAGCAGCCACGGGACAGACAATCAGCCCCAGCATTTT.

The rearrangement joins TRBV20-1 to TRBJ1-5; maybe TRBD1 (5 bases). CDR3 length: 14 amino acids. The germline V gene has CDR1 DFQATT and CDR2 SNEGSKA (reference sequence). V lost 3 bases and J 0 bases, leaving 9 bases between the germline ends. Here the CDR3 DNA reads TGCAGTGCTAGTTCCGGGGCTAGCAATCAGCCCCAGCATTTT. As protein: CSASSGASNQPQHF.

CDR3 nucleotide sequence: TGTGCCAGCAGCTTCCCGGGAGGGGTGGATGAGCAGTTCTTC. Translated: CASSFPGGVDEQFF. The gene calls are TRBV7-6 and TRBJ2-1; 8 bases line up with TRBD2. This CDR3 region has 14 residues. J lost 8 bases, V lost 3 bases, and 6 bases had no gene match. CDR1 and CDR2 (germline): SGHVS, FNYEAQ.

The CDR3 nucleotides are TGTGCCAGCAGCTTATCACGACTAGCGGGAGGCCCAGATACGCAGTATTTT. It specifies CASSLSRLAGGPDTQYF. The chain recombines TRBV7-9 with TRBJ2-3, with TRBD2 identical over 13 bases. Germline V gene lookup returns CDR1 SEHNR and CDR2 FQNEAQ (reference sequence). The J segment lost 4 bases and the V segment lost 2 bases, leaving 6 bases of the junction unmatched. CDR3 length equals 17 residues.

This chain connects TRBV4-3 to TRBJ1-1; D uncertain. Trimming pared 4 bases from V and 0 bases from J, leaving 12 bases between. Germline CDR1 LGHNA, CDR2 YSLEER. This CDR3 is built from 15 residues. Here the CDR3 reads CASSPTRGLNTEAFF. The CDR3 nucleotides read TGCGCCAGCAGCCCCACCCGGGGATTGAACACTGAAGCTTTCTTT.

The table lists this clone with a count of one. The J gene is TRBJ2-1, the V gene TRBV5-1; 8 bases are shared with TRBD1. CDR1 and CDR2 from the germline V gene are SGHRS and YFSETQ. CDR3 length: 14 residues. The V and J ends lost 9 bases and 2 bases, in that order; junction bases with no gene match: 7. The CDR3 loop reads CAKTDREPYNEQFF. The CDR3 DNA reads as TGCGCCAAAACGGACAGGGAACCCTACAATGAGCAGTTCTTC.

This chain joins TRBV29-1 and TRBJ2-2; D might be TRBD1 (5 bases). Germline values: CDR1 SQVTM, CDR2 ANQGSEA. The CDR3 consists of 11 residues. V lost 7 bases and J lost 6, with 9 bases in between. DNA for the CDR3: TGCAGCGGCCGACAGTCCGGGGAGCTGTTTTTT. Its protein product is CSGRQSGELFF.